The 5 T cell receptor beta chains reported below all come from one sample, sequenced in a study of CD8 T cells in Susac syndrome. After extraction with the RNeasy kit, roughly 0.45 to 1 ug of the RNA was reverse transcribed using random hexamers. TCRdb recomputed calls from the immunoSEQ multiplex PCR reads with MiXCR, one row per CDR3 protein. The table has roughly 180,000 distinct CDR3 sequences, roughly 94% seen once. Specimen: CD4+ T cells from PBMCs. The receptors come from a human donor with Susac syndrome.

The chain joins TRBV20-1 to TRBJ1-2, with D possibly matching TRBD1 (5 bases). Germline CDR1 is DFQATT and CDR2 is SNEGSKA (reference sequence). This CDR3 comprises 15 residues. Trimming took 0 bases from V and 4 from J, leaving 15 bases between them. The CDR3 nucleotides are TGCAGTGCTAGAGATTTTTCAGGGATAGGCTATGGCTACACCTTC. Its translation: CSARDFSGIGYGYTF.

The table lists this clonotype with a count of one. J is TRBJ2-1 and V is TRBV19; 8 bases map to TRBD2. Germline V lookup: CDR1 LNHDA, CDR2 SQIVND (reference sequence). This CDR3 region has 17 residues. The V segment lost 0 bases and the J segment 4 bases; nucleotides outside the gene matches: 8. CDR3 sequence: CASSIDPPAGVYNEQFF. CDR3 DNA: TGTGCCAGTAGTATAGATCCCCCAGCGGGGGTTTACAATGAGCAGTTCTTC.

This chain uses TRBV25-1 with TRBJ2-7; D remains unclear. Per germline, CDR1 MGHDK and CDR2 SYGVNS. The CDR3 contains 14 residues. Deletions cut 5 bases from V and 2 bases from J, with 13 bases between. CDR3 in amino acids: CASSFTGQAYEQYF. CDR3 DNA sequence: TGTGCCAGCAGTTTTACCGGTCAGGCCTACGAGCAGTACTTC.

CDR3 in amino acids: CASSHTSGGAHEQFF. The CDR3 nucleotides read TGTGCCAGCAGCCACACTAGCGGGGGGGCCCATGAGCAGTTCTTC. The V call is TRBV7-9, the J call TRBJ2-1, with 13 nucleotides matching TRBD2. The J segment lost 8 bases and the V segment lost 5 bases, leaving 6 bases of the junction unmatched. Per germline, CDR1 SEHNR and CDR2 FQNEAQ (reference sequence). This CDR3 has 15 residues.

The chain links TRBV5-8 to TRBJ1-5, with D perhaps TRBD1 (6 bases). V dropped 5 bases and J dropped 9 bases, with 15 bases sitting between them. The CDR3 consists of 13 residues. Germline V CDR1 and CDR2: SGHTS, YDEGEE. The CDR3 sequence: CASSRDTTWPQHF. The CDR3 coding sequence is TGTGCCAGCAGTCGGGACACCACATGGCCCCAGCATTTT. The complete variable domain, with remaining parts taken from reference TRBV5-8 and TRBJ1-5, reads EAGVTQSPTHLIKTRGQQATLRCSPISGHTSVYWYQQALGLGLQFLLWYDEGEERNRGNFPPRFSGRQFPNYSSELNVNALELEDSALYLCASSRDTTWPQHFGDGTRLSIL.